This is a list of T cell receptor beta chains from one sample in a study of shared clonotypes between healthy human individuals. Sequencing used immunoSEQ multiplex PCR; TCRdb keeps in-frame clones, though not all of them. The sample has 1,400,000 or so clones; 98% are singletons. The sequenced sample was naive CD4+ T cells sorted from blood. Receptor source: a man aged 25 to 40 in good health. Both conserved end residues are part of each CDR3. Each record gives: V gene, J gene, clone size, D gene, CDR3 DNA, CDR3 protein. D genes are given only for firm matches. Only some rows state a clone size, as once, few, many or a class for expanded clones.

V: TRBV19
J: TRBJ1-5
size: .
D: TRBD1
DNA: TGTGCCAGCGGGACAGGGGTTAGCAATCAGCCCCAGCATTTT
CDR3: CASGTGVSNQPQHF

V: TRBV10-3
J: TRBJ1-5
size: .
D: .
DNA: TGTGCCATCAGTGAGTCGACGGCAGGGCATCAGCCCCAGCATTTT
CDR3: CAISESTAGHQPQHF

V: TRBV5-6
J: TRBJ2-5
size: .
D: TRBD2
DNA: TGTGCCAGCAGCCTCCTAGCGGGAGTGGGAGAGACCCAGTACTTC
CDR3: CASSLLAGVGETQYF

V: TRBV28
J: TRBJ1-2
size: .
D: TRBD1
DNA: TGTGCCAGCAGTTTGCCTATCAGACAGGGGGCGGGAGGCTACACCTTC
CDR3: CASSLPIRQGAGGYTF

V: TRBV10-1
J: TRBJ2-5
size: .
D: TRBD1
DNA: TGCGCCAGCAGTGATCCCGACAGGGCCAAACAAGAGACCCAGTACTTC
CDR3: CASSDPDRAKQETQYF

V: TRBV5-4
J: TRBJ2-7
size: .
D: .
DNA: TGTGCCAGCAGCTTTGTGACAGGCCCTTCCTACGAGCAGTACTTC
CDR3: CASSFVTGPSYEQYF

V: TRBV4-2
J: TRBJ2-7
size: once
D: .
DNA: TGTGCCAGCAGCCAAGATCTGGGCAGGGTCTACGAGCAGTACTTC
CDR3: CASSQDLGRVYEQYF

V: TRBV6-6
J: TRBJ2-1
size: .
D: TRBD2
DNA: TGTGCCAGCAGTTCCTTAGCGGGGTATTATAATGAGCAGTTCTTC
CDR3: CASSSLAGYYNEQFF

V: TRBV19
J: TRBJ1-5
size: .
D: .
DNA: TGTGCCAGTACCTCGGACAGATTAGGCAATCAGCCCCAGCATTTT
CDR3: CASTSDRLGNQPQHF

V: TRBV28
J: TRBJ2-2
size: .
D: TRBD2
DNA: TGTGCCAGCAAACCCCCTAGCGGGAGGGCCGTCGGGGAGCTGTTTTTT
CDR3: CASKPPSGRAVGELFF

V: TRBV6-5
J: TRBJ1-1
size: .
D: .
DNA: TGTGCCAGCAGTCAACAGGGGAACACTGAAGCTTTCTTT
CDR3: CASSQQGNTEAFF

V: TRBV28
J: TRBJ1-2
size: .
D: TRBD1
DNA: TGTGCCAGCATACTACAGGGGGCTGGGTATGGCTACACCTTC
CDR3: CASILQGAGYGYTF

V: TRBV9
J: TRBJ2-3
size: .
D: .
DNA: TGTGCCAGCAGCGTAGTTGTCGGGGATACGCAGTATTTT
CDR3: CASSVVVGDTQYF

V: TRBV30
J: TRBJ2-1
size: .
D: .
DNA: TGTGCCTGGGGCGGAAATGAGCAGTTCTTC
CDR3: CAWGGNEQFF

V: TRBV11-3
J: TRBJ2-1
size: .
D: .
DNA: TGTGCCAGCAGCTCTAAGGCCGGGACGGCCTACAATGAGCAGTTCTTC
CDR3: CASSSKAGTAYNEQFF

V: TRBV7-9
J: TRBJ1-3
size: .
D: .
DNA: TGTGCCAGCAGCTTGGGACGGTCCTCTGGAAACACCATATATTTT
CDR3: CASSLGRSSGNTIYF

V: TRBV29-1
J: TRBJ2-7
size: once
D: .
DNA: TGCAGCGTTGGGGGGCAGTTCGGATCCTACGAGCAGTACTTC
CDR3: CSVGGQFGSYEQYF

V: TRBV7-8
J: TRBJ2-5
size: .
D: TRBD2
DNA: TGTGCCAGCAGCTCTCGACTAGCGGGAGTACAAGAGACCCAGTACTTC
CDR3: CASSSRLAGVQETQYF

V: TRBV5-1
J: TRBJ2-7
size: .
D: TRBD2
DNA: TGCGCCAGCAGCTCTGGACTAGCGGGAGTCCCTAGCGACTACGAGCAGTACTTC
CDR3: CASSSGLAGVPSDYEQYF

V: TRBV5-1
J: TRBJ2-5
size: .
D: .
DNA: TGCGCCAGCAGCTTGCTGGGGAAAGAGACCCAGTACTTC
CDR3: CASSLLGKETQYF

V: TRBV19
J: TRBJ1-5
size: .
D: .
DNA: TGTGCCAGTAGTACTACAGGTAATCAGCCCCAGCATTTT
CDR3: CASSTTGNQPQHF

V: TRBV7-2
J: TRBJ2-3
size: .
D: TRBD1
DNA: TGTGCCAGCAGCTTAACCGGGACAGGGATTTTTCGCACAGATACGCAGTATTTT
CDR3: CASSLTGTGIFRTDTQYF

V: TRBV10-3
J: TRBJ2-7
size: .
D: TRBD2
DNA: TGTGCCATCAAAGGGGCTAGCGGGAGGGCCGTCTCCTACGAGCAGTACTTC
CDR3: CAIKGASGRAVSYEQYF

V: TRBV6-6
J: TRBJ2-5
size: .
D: .
DNA: TGTGCCAGCAGTTCAATCCAAGAGACCCAGTACTTC
CDR3: CASSSIQETQYF

V: TRBV18
J: TRBJ2-2
size: .
D: .
DNA: TGTGCCAGCTCACCACCGAGGGTTGGCGGGGAGCTGTTTTTT
CDR3: CASSPPRVGGELFF

V: TRBV5-5
J: TRBJ2-7
size: once
D: TRBD1
DNA: TGTGCCAGCAGCTTTGGGACAGCTTATTCGAATTACGAGCAGTACTTC
CDR3: CASSFGTAYSNYEQYF

V: TRBV25-1
J: TRBJ2-3
size: .
D: TRBD2
DNA: TGTGCCAGCAGTGAAGTACTAGCGGGAAGCACAGATACGCAGTATTTT
CDR3: CASSEVLAGSTDTQYF

V: TRBV9
J: TRBJ2-3
size: .
D: .
DNA: TGTGCCAGCAGCGTAGTATCGGGTGGCACAGATACGCAGTATTTT
CDR3: CASSVVSGGTDTQYF

V: TRBV27
J: TRBJ2-7
size: .
D: TRBD2
DNA: TGTGCCAGCAGTCCTGGGACTACCCCCTACGAGCAGTACTTC
CDR3: CASSPGTTPYEQYF

V: TRBV27
J: TRBJ2-3
size: .
D: TRBD2
DNA: TGTGCCAGCGGACTAGCGGGCACAGATACGCAGTATTTT
CDR3: CASGLAGTDTQYF

V: TRBV5-4
J: TRBJ1-2
size: .
D: .
DNA: TGTGCCAGCAGCTTGGACGGCTATGGCTACACCTTC
CDR3: CASSLDGYGYTF

V: TRBV9
J: TRBJ2-1
size: .
D: .
DNA: TGTGCCAGCAGCGGCGGACAGGGAAGTTTAGGACTAGCTCCGGATCGTGAGCAGTTCTTC
CDR3: CASSGGQGSLGLAPDREQFF

V: TRBV12-5
J: TRBJ2-6
size: .
D: .
DNA: TGTGCTAGTGGTCGTTGGGCTGCAGGACAAAGTCGGGCCAACGTCCTGACTTTC
CDR3: CASGRWAAGQSRANVLTF

V: TRBV30
J: TRBJ2-7
size: .
D: .
DNA: TGTGCCTGGAGTTCCCTGGAGGACCACGAGCAGTACTTC
CDR3: CAWSSLEDHEQYF

V: TRBV5-1
J: TRBJ1-4
size: .
D: .
DNA: TGCGCCAGCCGGTTAGAGGGTGAAAAACTGTTTTTT
CDR3: CASRLEGEKLFF

V: TRBV18
J: TRBJ1-5
size: .
D: .
DNA: TGTGCCAGCTCACCGGGACTCCATCAGCCCCAGCATTTT
CDR3: CASSPGLHQPQHF

V: TRBV9
J: TRBJ2-2
size: .
D: .
DNA: TGTGCCAGCAGCGTATTACAGGGGAACACCGGGGAGCTGTTTTTT
CDR3: CASSVLQGNTGELFF

V: TRBV15
J: TRBJ2-7
size: .
D: .
DNA: TGTGCCACCAGCAGAGTTGCTGGGGTCGGGACAGCGGGGTCCGAGCAGTACTTC
CDR3: CATSRVAGVGTAGSEQYF

V: TRBV7-3
J: TRBJ2-7
size: .
D: TRBD2
DNA: TGTGCCAGCAGCTTAAAGCGGGAATCTAAGCAGTACTTC
CDR3: CASSLKRESKQYF

V: TRBV2
J: TRBJ1-1
size: .
D: TRBD1
DNA: TGTGCCAGTCCTAAGCCACGGACAGGGAACACTGAAGCTTTCTTT
CDR3: CASPKPRTGNTEAFF

V: TRBV16
J: TRBJ1-5
size: .
D: .
DNA: TGTGCCAGCAGCCAATTACCTCGAACTCAGCCCCAGCATTTT
CDR3: CASSQLPRTQPQHF

V: TRBV4-1
J: TRBJ2-6
size: .
D: TRBD2
DNA: TGCGCCAGCAGAAACCTACTAGCGGGAGCGGCTGGGGCCAACGTCCTGACTTTC
CDR3: CASRNLLAGAAGANVLTF

V: TRBV4-3
J: TRBJ2-1
size: .
D: TRBD2
DNA: TGCGCCAGCAGCCAAGGGACTAGCGGGATCTACAATGAGCAGTTCTTC
CDR3: CASSQGTSGIYNEQFF

V: TRBV7-7
J: TRBJ2-5
size: .
D: TRBD1
DNA: TGTGCTAGCTCAAGACAGGGATTCCAAAAGACCCAGTACTTC
CDR3: CASSRQGFQKTQYF

V: TRBV18
J: TRBJ1-5
size: .
D: TRBD1
DNA: TGTGCCAGCTCACTCGGACAGGGGAAGCAGCCCCAGCATTTT
CDR3: CASSLGQGKQPQHF

V: TRBV11-1
J: TRBJ2-7
size: .
D: TRBD2
DNA: TGTGCCAGCAGCAAGGGACTAGCGGGAGTCTACGAGCAGTACTTC
CDR3: CASSKGLAGVYEQYF

V: TRBV5-1
J: TRBJ2-7
size: .
D: TRBD2
DNA: TGCGCCAGCAGCTTGTTCAGCGGGAGGGCCACGCGGGAGCAGTACTTC
CDR3: CASSLFSGRATREQYF

V: TRBV6-5
J: TRBJ1-1
size: .
D: .
DNA: TGTGCCAGCAGGAGCCCGGTACCGAACACTGAAGCTTTCTTT
CDR3: CASRSPVPNTEAFF

V: TRBV2
J: TRBJ2-3
size: once
D: .
DNA: TGTGCCAGCAGCGCAAACAGGTTCGATACGCAGTATTTT
CDR3: CASSANRFDTQYF

V: TRBV4-1
J: TRBJ1-1
size: .
D: .
DNA: TGCGCCAGCAGCCTCTACACGGGAGGTCGTGAAGCTTTCTTT
CDR3: CASSLYTGGREAFF

V: TRBV7-6
J: TRBJ2-2
size: .
D: .
DNA: TGTGCCAGCAGCTTAGCGGCTGATAGCGGCACCGGGGAGCTGTTTTTT
CDR3: CASSLAADSGTGELFF